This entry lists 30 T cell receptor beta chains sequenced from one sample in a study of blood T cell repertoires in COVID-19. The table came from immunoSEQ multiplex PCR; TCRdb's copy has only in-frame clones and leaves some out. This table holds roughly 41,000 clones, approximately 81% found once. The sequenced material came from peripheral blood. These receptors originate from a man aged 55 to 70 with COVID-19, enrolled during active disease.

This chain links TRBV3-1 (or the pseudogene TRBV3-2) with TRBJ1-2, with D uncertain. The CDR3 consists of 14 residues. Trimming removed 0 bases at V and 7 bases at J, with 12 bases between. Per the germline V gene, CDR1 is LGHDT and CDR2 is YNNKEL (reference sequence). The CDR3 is CASSQDPGFGGYTF. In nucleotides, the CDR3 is TGTGCCAGCAGCCAAGACCCGGGGTTCGGTGGCTACACCTTC.

The CDR3 region is CASSLQFGDIQYF. CDR3 bases: TGTGCCAGCAGTTTGCAGTTCGGGGACATTCAGTACTTC. The J gene is TRBJ2-4, the V gene TRBV27, with D tentatively TRBD2 (5 bases). Germline lookup yields CDR1 MNHEY and CDR2 SMNVEV (reference sequence). V was clipped by 3 bases and J by 8 bases, with 11 bases between them. The CDR3 has 13 residues.

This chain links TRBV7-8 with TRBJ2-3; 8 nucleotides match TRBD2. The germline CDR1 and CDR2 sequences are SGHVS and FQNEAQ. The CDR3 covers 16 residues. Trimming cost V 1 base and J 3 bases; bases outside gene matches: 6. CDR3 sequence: CASSLEWVAGTDTQYF. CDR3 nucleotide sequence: TGTGCCAGCAGCTTAGAATGGGTAGCGGGGACAGATACGCAGTATTTT.

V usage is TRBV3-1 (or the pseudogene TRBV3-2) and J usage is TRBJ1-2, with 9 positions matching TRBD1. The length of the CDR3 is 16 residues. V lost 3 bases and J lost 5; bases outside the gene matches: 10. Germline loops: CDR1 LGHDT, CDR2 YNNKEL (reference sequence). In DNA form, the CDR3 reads TGTGCCAGCAGCCAGGAAACTACAGGGGGCGGATATGGCTACACCTTC. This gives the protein CASSQETTGGGYGYTF.

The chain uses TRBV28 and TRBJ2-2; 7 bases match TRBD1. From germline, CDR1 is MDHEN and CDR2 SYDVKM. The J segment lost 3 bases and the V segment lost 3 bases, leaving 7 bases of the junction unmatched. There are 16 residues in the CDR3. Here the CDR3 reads CASSFNQGVHTGELFF. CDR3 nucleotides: TGTGCCAGCAGTTTTAACCAGGGGGTGCACACCGGGGAGCTGTTTTTT.

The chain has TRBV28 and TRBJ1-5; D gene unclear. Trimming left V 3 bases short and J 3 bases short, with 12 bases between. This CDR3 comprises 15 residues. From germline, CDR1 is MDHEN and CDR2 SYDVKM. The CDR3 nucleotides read TGTGCCAGCAGTTTTGAGGGTTTTAACAATCAGCCCCAGCATTTT. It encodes CASSFEGFNNQPQHF.

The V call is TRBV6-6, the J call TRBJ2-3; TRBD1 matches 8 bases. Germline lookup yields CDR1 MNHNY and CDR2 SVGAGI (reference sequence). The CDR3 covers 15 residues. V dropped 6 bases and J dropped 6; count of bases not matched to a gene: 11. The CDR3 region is CASRLGQGAVDTQYF. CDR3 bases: TGTGCCAGCAGACTCGGACAGGGAGCGGTGGATACGCAGTATTTT.

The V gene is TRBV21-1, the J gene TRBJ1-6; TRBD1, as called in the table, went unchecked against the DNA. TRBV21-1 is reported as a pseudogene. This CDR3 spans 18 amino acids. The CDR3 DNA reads TGTGCCAGCAGCATTCCTACCGGGACAGGGGTCTATAATTCACCCCTCCACTTT. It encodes CASSIPTGTGVYNSPLHF.

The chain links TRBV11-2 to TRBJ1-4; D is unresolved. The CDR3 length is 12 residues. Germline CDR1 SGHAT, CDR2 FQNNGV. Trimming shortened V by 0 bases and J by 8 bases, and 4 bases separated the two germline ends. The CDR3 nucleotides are TGTGCCAGCAGCTTAGACCAGGAAAAACTGTTTTTT. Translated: CASSLDQEKLFF.

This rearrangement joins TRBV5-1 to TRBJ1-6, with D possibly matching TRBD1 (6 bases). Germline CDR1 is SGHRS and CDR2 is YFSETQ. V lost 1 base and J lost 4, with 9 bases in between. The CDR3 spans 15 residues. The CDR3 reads CASSLTGSYNSPLHF. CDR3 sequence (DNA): TGCGCCAGCAGCTTGACAGGGAGTTATAATTCACCCCTCCACTTT.

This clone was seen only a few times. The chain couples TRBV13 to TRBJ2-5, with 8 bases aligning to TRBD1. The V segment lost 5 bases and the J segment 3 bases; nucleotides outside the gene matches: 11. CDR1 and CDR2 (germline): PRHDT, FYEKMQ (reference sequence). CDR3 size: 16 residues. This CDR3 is CASSAPPGGGEETQYF. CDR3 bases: TGTGCCAGCAGCGCCCCTCCAGGGGGCGGGGAAGAGACCCAGTACTTC.

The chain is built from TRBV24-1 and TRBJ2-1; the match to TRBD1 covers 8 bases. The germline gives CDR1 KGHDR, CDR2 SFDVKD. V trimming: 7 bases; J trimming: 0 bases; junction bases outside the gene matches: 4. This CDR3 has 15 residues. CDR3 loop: CATRDRAGSYNEQFF. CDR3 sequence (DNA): TGTGCCACCAGGGACAGGGCCGGCTCCTACAATGAGCAGTTCTTC.

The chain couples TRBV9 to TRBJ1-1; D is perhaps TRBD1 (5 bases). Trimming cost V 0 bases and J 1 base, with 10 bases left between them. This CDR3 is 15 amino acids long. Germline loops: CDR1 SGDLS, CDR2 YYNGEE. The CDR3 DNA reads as TGTGCCAGCAGCGTAGGGGTGGGGCCGAACACTGAAGCTTTCTTT. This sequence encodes CASSVGVGPNTEAFF.

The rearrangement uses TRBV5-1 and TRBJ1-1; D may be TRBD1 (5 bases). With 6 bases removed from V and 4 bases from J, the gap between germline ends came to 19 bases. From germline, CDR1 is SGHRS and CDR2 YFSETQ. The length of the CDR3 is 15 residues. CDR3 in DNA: TGCGCCAGCACCCTTGGTCAGGGTAGCAGCACTGAAGCTTTCTTT. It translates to CASTLGQGSSTEAFF.

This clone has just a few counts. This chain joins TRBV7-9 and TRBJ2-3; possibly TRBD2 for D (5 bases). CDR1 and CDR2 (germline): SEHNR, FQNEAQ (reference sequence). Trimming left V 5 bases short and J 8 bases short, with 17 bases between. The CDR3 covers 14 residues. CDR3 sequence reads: CASSPRQTAGTQYF. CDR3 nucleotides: TGTGCCAGCAGCCCGAGACAAACGGCGGGTACGCAGTATTTT.

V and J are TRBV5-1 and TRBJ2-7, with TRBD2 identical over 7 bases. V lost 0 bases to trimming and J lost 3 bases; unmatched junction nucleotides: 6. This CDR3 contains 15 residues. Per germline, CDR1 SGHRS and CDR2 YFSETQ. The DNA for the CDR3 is TGCGCCAGCAGCTTGGAGTCACTAGCGTTCTACGAGCAGTACTTC. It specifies CASSLESLAFYEQYF.

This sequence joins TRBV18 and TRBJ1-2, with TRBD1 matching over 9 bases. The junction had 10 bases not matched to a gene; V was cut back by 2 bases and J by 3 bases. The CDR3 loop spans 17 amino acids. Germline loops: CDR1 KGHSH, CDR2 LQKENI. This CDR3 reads CASSPSMTGGADYGYTF. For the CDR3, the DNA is TGTGCCAGCTCACCATCCATGACAGGGGGGGCTGACTATGGCTACACCTTC.

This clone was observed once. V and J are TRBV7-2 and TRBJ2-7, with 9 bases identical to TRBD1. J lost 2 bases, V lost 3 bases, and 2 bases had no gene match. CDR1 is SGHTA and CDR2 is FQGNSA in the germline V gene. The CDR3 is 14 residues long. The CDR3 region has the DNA TGTGCCAGCAGCTTGACAGGGGGAGCCTACGAGCAGTACTTC. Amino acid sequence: CASSLTGGAYEQYF.

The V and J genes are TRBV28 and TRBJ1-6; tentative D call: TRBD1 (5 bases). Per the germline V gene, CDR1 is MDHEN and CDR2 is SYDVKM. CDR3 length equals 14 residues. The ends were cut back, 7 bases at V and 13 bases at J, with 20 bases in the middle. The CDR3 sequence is CASTQYGGVVPLHF. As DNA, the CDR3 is TGTGCCAGCACCCAGTACGGGGGGGTAGTTCCCCTCCACTTT.

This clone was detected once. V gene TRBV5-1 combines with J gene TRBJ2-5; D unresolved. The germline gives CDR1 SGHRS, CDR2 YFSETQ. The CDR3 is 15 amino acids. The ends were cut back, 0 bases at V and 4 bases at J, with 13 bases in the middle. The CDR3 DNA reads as TGCGCCAGCAGCTTGGCAGGTACCCCAAGAGAGACCCAGTACTTC. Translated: CASSLAGTPRETQYF.

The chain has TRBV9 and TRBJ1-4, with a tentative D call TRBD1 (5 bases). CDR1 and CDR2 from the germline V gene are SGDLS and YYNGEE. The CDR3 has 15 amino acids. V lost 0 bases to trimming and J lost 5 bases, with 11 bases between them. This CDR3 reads CASSVGAGLNEKLFF. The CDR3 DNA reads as TGTGCCAGCAGCGTAGGGGCGGGACTAAATGAAAAACTGTTTTTT.

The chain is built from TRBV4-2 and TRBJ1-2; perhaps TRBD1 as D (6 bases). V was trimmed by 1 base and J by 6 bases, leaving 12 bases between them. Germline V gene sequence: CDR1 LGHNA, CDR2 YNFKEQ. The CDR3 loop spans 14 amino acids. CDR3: CASSQGGGVDGYTF. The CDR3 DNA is TGTGCCAGCAGCCAAGGAGGGGGGGTTGATGGCTACACCTTC.

The CDR3 spells CSASQGYGTEAFF. The CDR3 coding sequence is TGCAGTGCTAGTCAGGGTTACGGCACTGAAGCTTTCTTT. The chain links TRBV20-1 to TRBJ1-1; possibly TRBD1 for D (5 bases). The V gene lost 3 bases and the J gene lost 4 bases, with 12 bases spanning the gap. The CDR3 is made up of 13 amino acids. Germline values: CDR1 DFQATT, CDR2 SNEGSKA (reference sequence).

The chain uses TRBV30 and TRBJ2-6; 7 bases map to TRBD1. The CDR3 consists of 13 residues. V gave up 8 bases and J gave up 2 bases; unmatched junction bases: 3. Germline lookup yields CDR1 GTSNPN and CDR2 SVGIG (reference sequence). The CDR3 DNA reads TGTGCCCATGACAGGGCTGGGGCCAACGTCCTGACTTTC. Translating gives CAHDRAGANVLTF.

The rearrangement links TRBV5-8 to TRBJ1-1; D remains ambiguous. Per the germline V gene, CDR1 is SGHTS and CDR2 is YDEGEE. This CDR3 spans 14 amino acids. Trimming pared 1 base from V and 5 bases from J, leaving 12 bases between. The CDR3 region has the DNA TGTGCCAGCAGCTTGAGCCAGGTTAGGACTGAAGCTTTCTTT. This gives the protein CASSLSQVRTEAFF.

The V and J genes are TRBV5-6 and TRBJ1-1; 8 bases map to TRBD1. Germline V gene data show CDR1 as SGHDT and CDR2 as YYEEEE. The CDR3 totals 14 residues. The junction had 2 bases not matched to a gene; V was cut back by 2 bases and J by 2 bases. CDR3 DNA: TGTGCCAGCAGCTTTGACAGGGGTAACACTGAAGCTTTCTTT. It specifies CASSFDRGNTEAFF.

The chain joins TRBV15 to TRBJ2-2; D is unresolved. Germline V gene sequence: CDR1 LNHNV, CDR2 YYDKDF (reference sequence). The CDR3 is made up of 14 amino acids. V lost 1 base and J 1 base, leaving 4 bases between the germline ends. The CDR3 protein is CATSRGVNTGELFF. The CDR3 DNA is TGTGCCACCAGCAGAGGAGTGAACACCGGGGAGCTGTTTTTT.

The CDR3 reads CASSYRVNTEAFF. In DNA, the CDR3 is TGTGCCAGCAGCTACAGGGTGAACACTGAAGCTTTCTTT. The genes are TRBV11-2 and TRBJ1-1, with TRBD1 as a possible D gene (6 bases). This CDR3 contains 13 residues. Germline-derived CDR1 and CDR2 are SGHAT and FQNNGV. Trimming shortened V by 4 bases and J by 0 bases, and 6 bases separated the two germline ends.

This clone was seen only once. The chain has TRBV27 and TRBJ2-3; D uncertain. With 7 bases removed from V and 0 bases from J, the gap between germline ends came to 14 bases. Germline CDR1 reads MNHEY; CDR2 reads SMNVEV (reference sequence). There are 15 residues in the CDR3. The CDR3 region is CASIRLSPSTDTQYF. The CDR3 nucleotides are TGTGCCAGCATCCGGTTGTCCCCTAGCACAGATACGCAGTATTTT.

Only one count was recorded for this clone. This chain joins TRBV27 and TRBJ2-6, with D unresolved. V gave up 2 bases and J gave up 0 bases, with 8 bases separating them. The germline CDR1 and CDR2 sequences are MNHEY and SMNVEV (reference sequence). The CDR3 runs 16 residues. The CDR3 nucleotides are TGTGCCAGCAGTTTAATGGTACTCTCTGGGGCCAACGTCCTGACTTTC. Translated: CASSLMVLSGANVLTF.